Below are 4 T cell receptor beta chains sequenced from a single sample in a study of blood T cell repertoires in COVID-19. Some clones are missing from TCRdb's copy, which holds only in-frame ones; the method was immunoSEQ multiplex PCR. Of 200,000 to 300,000 clones in the sample, roughly 84% were seen once. Sequencing was performed on peripheral blood. All receptors derive from a woman between 40 and 55 years old who had recovered from COVID-19.

The chain has TRBV4-1 and TRBJ2-7, with 9 bases matching TRBD1. CDR1 MGHRA and CDR2 YSYEKL come from the germline V gene. The length of the CDR3 is 15 residues. V lost 4 bases, J lost 3 bases, and 7 bases stayed unmatched. The CDR3 protein is CASSPLYRGLYEQYF. The CDR3 DNA is TGCGCCAGCAGCCCCCTATACAGGGGGCTCTACGAGCAGTACTTC.

This clone has only a few counts. The chain recombines TRBV6-5 with TRBJ2-7; 7 bases map to TRBD1. With V trimmed by 6 bases and J by 0 bases, 8 bases remained unmatched. CDR1 is MNHEY and CDR2 is SVGAGI in the germline V gene. The CDR3 sequence is 15 residues long. This CDR3 is CASRPLTGSSYEQYF. CDR3 in DNA: TGTGCCAGCAGACCCTTGACAGGGTCCTCCTACGAGCAGTACTTC.

The CDR3 loop is CASSQVEYGLTGRYGYTF. The DNA for the CDR3 is TGCGCCAGCAGCCAAGTGGAATATGGATTGACAGGGCGCTATGGCTACACCTTC. The V gene is TRBV4-1, the J gene TRBJ1-2; 7 bases are a match to TRBD1. The V gene's germline CDR1 is MGHRA and CDR2 YSYEKL. V shed 1 base, J shed 4 bases, and the junction held 15 bases outside the gene matches. This CDR3 has 18 residues.

V and J are TRBV5-1 and TRBJ1-6; the match to TRBD1 covers 11 bases. CDR1 SGHRS and CDR2 YFSETQ come from the germline V gene. V lost 0 bases and J lost 2; bases outside the gene matches: 7. This CDR3 is 19 amino acids long. CDR3 in amino acids: CASSLGLGQGGPYNSPLHF. The CDR3 DNA reads as TGCGCCAGCAGCTTGGGTCTGGGACAGGGGGGTCCCTATAATTCACCCCTCCACTTT.